Presented here are 29 T cell receptor beta chains from one specimen sequenced in a study of blood T cells in healthy people across ages. A second PCR, run for roughly 7 to 11 cycles, used a sample-barcoded 5' primer plus a J-beta primer mix. TCRdb itself ran the 5' RACE reads through MiXCR, one entry per CDR3 protein. This table holds approximately 940,000 distinct CDR3 sequences, approximately 49% found once. Sequenced sample: blood. These receptors all stem from a man in his thirties or forties in good health.

This chain uses TRBV21-1 with TRBJ1-5. TRBV21-1 corresponds to a pseudogene. This CDR3 is 16 amino acids long. CDR3 region: CASSTQSGTPNQPQHF. The CDR3 DNA sequence: TGTGCCAGCAGCACGCAGTCCGGGACGCCGAATCAGCCCCAGCATTTT.

This clonotype showed up just a few times. The chain links TRBV27 to TRBJ1-5, with 7 bases fitting TRBD1. CDR1 is MNHEY and CDR2 is SMNVEV in the germline V gene (reference sequence). The V segment lost 9 bases and the J segment 0 bases; nucleotides outside the gene matches: 5. This CDR3 region has 14 residues. The CDR3 protein is CARGQPHSNQPQHF. In DNA form, the CDR3 reads TGTGCCAGGGGACAGCCACATAGCAATCAGCCCCAGCATTTT.

This clonotype was observed a few times. The V call is TRBV7-2, the J call TRBJ1-4; 10 bases align to TRBD1. This CDR3 contains 14 residues. The ends lost 5 bases at V and 7 bases at J; junction bases unmatched: 4. CDR1 is SGHTA and CDR2 is FQGNSA in the germline V gene. This CDR3 is CASSADRGREKLFF. The CDR3 nucleotides read TGTGCCAGCAGCGCAGACAGGGGGCGTGAAAAACTGTTTTTT. The full variable domain, in which reference TRBV7-2 and TRBJ1-4 provide the parts outside the CDR3, is GAGVSQSPSNKVTEKGKDVELRCDPISGHTALYWYRQSLGQGLEFLIYFQGNSAPDKSGLPSDRFSAERTGGSVSTLTIQRTQQEDSAVYLCASSADRGREKLFFGSGTQLSVL.

The chain couples TRBV4-3 to TRBJ2-7, with 7 bases fitting TRBD1. Unmatched junction bases numbered 7, after V lost 0 bases and J lost 2 bases. The CDR3 has 16 residues. Germline CDR1 LGHNA, CDR2 YSLEER. The CDR3 sequence is CASSQDLTGVPYEQYF. DNA of the CDR3: TGCGCCAGCAGCCAAGATCTCACAGGGGTGCCCTACGAGCAGTACTTC.

V gene TRBV25-1 combines with J gene TRBJ2-7, with D hard to call. CDR3 length: 14 amino acids. Trimming shortened V by 2 bases and J by 2 bases, and 10 bases separated the two germline ends. Germline V gives CDR1 MGHDK, CDR2 SYGVNS. CDR3 in amino acids: CASSEGWQPYEQYF. CDR3 bases: TGTGCCAGCAGTGAAGGTTGGCAGCCCTACGAGCAGTACTTC.

The CDR3 region has the DNA TGTGCCAGCAGTTTCCAAGTTGATACGCAGTATTTT. Protein product: CASSFQVDTQYF. This rearrangement joins TRBV12-3 or TRBV12-4 to TRBJ2-3; D ambiguous. V dropped 3 bases and J dropped 6 bases, with 7 bases sitting between them. CDR3 length: 12 residues.

As for this clonotype: A much larger clone is a single base away; this may be a read error. The V gene is TRBV6-1, the J gene TRBJ2-3; no firm D call. The CDR3 has 16 residues. Germline V CDR1 and CDR2: MNHNS, SASEGT. Between the trimmed V and J ends, which lost 5 bases and 2 bases, there was a span of 17 bases. The CDR3 coding sequence is TGTGCCAGCAGTCGAGAGTCATACCAACCCACAGATACGCAGTATTTT. Protein: CASSRESYQPTDTQYF.

There are a few counts of this clonotype. This chain uses TRBV12-5 with TRBJ2-5; the D gene is possibly TRBD2 (5 bases). Trimming took 3 bases from V and 7 from J, leaving 9 bases between them. Germline CDR1 is LGHNT and CDR2 is FRNRAP. This CDR3 spans 12 amino acids. The CDR3 nucleotides are TGTGCTAGTGGTTTCGGGATCGGGACCCAGTACTTC. This gives the protein CASGFGIGTQYF.

The sample holds a few counts of this clonotype. The CDR3 coding sequence is TGCGCCAGCAGCCCGAAGGACAGGGATAGCGAGCAGTACTTC. It is translated as CASSPKDRDSEQYF. The rearrangement joins TRBV4-1 to TRBJ2-5; 8 bases are shared with TRBD1. The J call could be wrong; TRBJ2-7 is a better fit for the DNA end. Germline V gives CDR1 MGHRA, CDR2 YSYEKL. The CDR3 consists of 14 residues.

In the case of this clonotype: At one boundary the junction diverges from the germline segment, which might be a read error. The chain combines TRBV27 with TRBJ1-1; possible D gene TRBD1, 5 bases. Germline V gives CDR1 MNHEY, CDR2 SMNVEV (reference sequence). The CDR3 sequence is 15 residues long. CDR3 amino acids: CASSRPVGTVCETFF. The CDR3 DNA sequence: TGTGCCAGCAGTCGACCGGTGGGGACGGTTTGTGAAACTTTCTTT.

The table lists this clonotype with a few counts. This chain connects TRBV6-1 to TRBJ1-2; D uncertain. V was shortened by 2 bases and J by 8 bases, with 12 bases between the two germline ends. The germline V gene has CDR1 MNHNS and CDR2 SASEGT. This CDR3 is built from 13 residues. This chain's CDR3 is CASSESQYGGYTF. In nucleotides, the CDR3 is TGTGCCAGCAGTGAAAGCCAGTACGGAGGCTACACCTTC.

This clonotype was observed many times. V and J are TRBV20-1 and TRBJ2-7; 7 bases agree with TRBD1. V trimming: 0 bases; J trimming: 2 bases; junction bases outside the gene matches: 7. Germline V gene sequence: CDR1 DFQATT, CDR2 SNEGSKA (reference sequence). The CDR3 runs 15 residues. CDR3 nucleotides: TGCAGTGCTAGAGATCACCGGGACAGCACCTACGAGCAGTACTTC. It translates to CSARDHRDSTYEQYF.

The CDR3 nucleotides read TGCGCCAGCAGCTCCGCCGGGACAGGGGGAACCTACGAGCAGTACTTC. Translated: CASSSAGTGGTYEQYF. This chain uses TRBV5-1 with TRBJ2-4, with 11 bases matching TRBD1. The end of the DNA aligns better with TRBJ2-7, so the J call may be wrong. CDR1 is SGHRS, CDR2 YFSETQ, per germline. The CDR3 spans 16 residues.

This clonotype has only a few counts. V gene TRBV6-5 combines with J gene TRBJ2-7, with 11 bases that match TRBD1. This CDR3 contains 17 residues. J lost 7 bases, V lost 0 bases, and 11 bases had no gene match. In germline, CDR1 is MNHEY, CDR2 SVGAGI. This CDR3 is CASSYSLPGTGGYEQYF. As DNA, the CDR3 is TGTGCCAGCAGTTACTCTTTGCCCGGGACAGGGGGTTATGAGCAGTACTTC.

This clonotype appeared once. V usage is TRBV12-3 or TRBV12-4 and J usage is TRBJ2-1, with unresolved D. CDR3 length equals 14 residues. V lost 3 bases and J 6 bases, leaving 12 bases between the germline ends. The CDR3 nucleotides are TGTGCCAGCAGTTTTGATTCCTCCGGCAATGAGCAGTTCTTC. It codes for CASSFDSSGNEQFF.

The chain employs TRBV28 and TRBJ2-7, with D unresolved. TRBJ2-4 matches the DNA end more closely, so the J call is doubtful. The CDR3 spans 16 residues. Germline V gives CDR1 MDHEN, CDR2 SYDVKM. The CDR3 reads CASSLGGRTSKNIQYF. CDR3 sequence (DNA): TGTGCCAGCAGTTTAGGTGGGCGAACGTCCAAAAACATTCAGTACTTC.

The chain joins TRBV7-9 to TRBJ2-1; tentative D call: TRBD2 (5 bases). The J call may be mistaken, given a closer DNA end match to TRBJ2-7. The CDR3 covers 16 residues. Germline V gene sequence: CDR1 SEHNR, CDR2 FQNEAQ (reference sequence). The CDR3: CASSTPGGSSYNEQYF. CDR3 in DNA: TGTGCCAGCAGCACACCGGGTGGGAGCTCCTACAATGAGCAGTACTTC.

This clonotype was observed once. V and J are TRBV12-3 or TRBV12-4 and TRBJ1-1, with a tentative D call TRBD1 (5 bases). Trimming cost V 4 bases and J 1 base, with 13 bases left between them. The CDR3 totals 15 residues. The CDR3 DNA is TGTGCCAGCAGTTCTTACGGGGGGACGAACACTGAAGCTTTCTTT. Amino acid sequence: CASSSYGGTNTEAFF.

This clonotype appeared a few times. The genes are TRBV27 and TRBJ1-1; D gene unclear. V lost 3 bases and J 0 bases, leaving 8 bases between the germline ends. The CDR3 runs 14 residues. Per germline, CDR1 MNHEY and CDR2 SMNVEV (reference sequence). CDR3 residues: CASSFGWLNTEAFF. CDR3 nucleotide sequence: TGTGCCAGCAGTTTTGGGTGGCTGAACACTGAAGCTTTCTTT.

This clonotype was counted between two and nine times. The V gene is TRBV5-1, the J gene TRBJ1-1; the D is unclear. Trimming removed 1 base from V and 7 bases from J, with 5 bases in between. The CDR3 length is 11 residues. Germline V lookup: CDR1 SGHRS, CDR2 YFSETQ. CDR3 sequence reads: CASSLYSEAFF. The CDR3 DNA reads as TGCGCCAGCAGCTTGTACAGTGAAGCTTTCTTT.

This chain joins TRBV30 and TRBJ2-6, with 7 bases identical to TRBD2. Germline V gene sequence: CDR1 GTSNPN, CDR2 SVGIG (reference sequence). J was trimmed by 12 bases and V by 2 bases; bases with no gene match: 7. The CDR3 sequence is 13 residues long. The CDR3 DNA follows: TGTGCCTGGAGTTGGTGGGGAGGGAGCGTCCTGACTTTC. It encodes CAWSWWGGSVLTF.

In this sample, this clonotype turned up a few times. DNA of the CDR3: TGCGCCAGCAGCCAAGTAGGTCAAATACTAGCCAAAAACATTCAGTACTTC. Encoded protein: CASSQVGQILAKNIQYF. The V and J genes are TRBV4-1 and TRBJ2-4; no clear D. Germline V gene lookup returns CDR1 MGHRA and CDR2 YSYEKL. Trimming shortened V by 1 base and J by 0 bases, and 13 bases separated the two germline ends. The CDR3 has 17 amino acids.

The chain links TRBV20-1 to TRBJ2-5; 9 nucleotides line up with TRBD2. Germline assignment: CDR1 DFQATT and CDR2 SNEGSKA (reference sequence). There are 14 residues in the CDR3. V trimming: 7 bases; J trimming: 2 bases; junction bases outside the gene matches: 8. The CDR3 DNA reads as TGCAGTGAACTTCTAGCGGGGATGCAAGAGACCCAGTACTTC. Protein product: CSELLAGMQETQYF.

The chain combines TRBV5-1 with TRBJ2-7, with TRBD2 matching 7 bases. Per the germline V gene, CDR1 is SGHRS and CDR2 is YFSETQ. The CDR3 is 15 residues long. With V trimmed by 2 bases and J by 2 bases, 7 bases remained unmatched. The chain's CDR3 is CASSFVAGETYEQYF. The CDR3 DNA reads as TGCGCCAGCAGCTTTGTGGCGGGAGAGACCTACGAGCAGTACTTC.

This sequence joins TRBV7-2 and TRBJ2-6; no reliable D call. Trimming left V 1 base short and J 0 bases short, with 7 bases between. The CDR3 consists of 16 residues. The germline gives CDR1 SGHTA, CDR2 FQGNSA. The DNA for the CDR3 is TGTGCCAGCAGCTTAGATGCGAGCTCTGGGGCCAACGTCCTGACTTTC. As protein: CASSLDASSGANVLTF.

The J gene is TRBJ2-7, the V gene TRBV11-1, with TRBD1 matching 11 bases. The CDR3 has 18 amino acids. The V and J ends lost 6 bases and 7 bases, in that order; junction bases with no gene match: 20. Germline CDR1 SGHAT, CDR2 FQDESV (reference sequence). CDR3 protein: CASSPIQDFGTGGREQYF. CDR3 DNA sequence: TGTGCCAGCAGTCCCATTCAGGACTTTGGGACAGGGGGACGGGAGCAGTACTTC.

V gene TRBV10-3 combines with J gene TRBJ2-7, with TRBD1 matching over 12 bases. Germline lookup yields CDR1 ENHRY and CDR2 SYGVKD. After removal of 2 bases from V and 4 bases from J, the junction contained 9 bases not matched to a gene. The CDR3 contains 17 residues. The CDR3 loop is CAISEEQGQGAFYEQYF. DNA of the CDR3: TGTGCCATCAGTGAGGAACAGGGACAGGGGGCGTTTTACGAGCAGTACTTC.

As regards this clonotype: At one end the junction does not follow the germline gene, possibly because of a read error. The CDR3 loop is CTSSVGLGDEQYF. The CDR3 coding sequence is TGTACCAGCAGCGTAGGCCTTGGGGACGAGCAGTACTTC. V is TRBV9 and J is TRBJ2-7; D call uncertain. This CDR3 has 13 amino acids. From germline, CDR1 is SGDLS and CDR2 YYNGEE.

The table lists this clonotype with a count of one. V gene TRBV20-1 combines with J gene TRBJ1-5; D is undetermined. This CDR3 spans 12 amino acids. V dropped 6 bases and J dropped 3 bases, with 9 bases sitting between them. The germline CDR1 and CDR2 sequences are DFQATT and SNEGSKA (reference sequence). DNA of the CDR3: TGCAGTGCCCTGCCGGACAATCAGCCCCAGCATTTT. It is translated as CSALPDNQPQHF.